Listed below are T cell receptor beta chains from one sample, sequenced in a study of cytomegalovirus exposure and HLA in healthy donors. Clones were sequenced by immunoSEQ multiplex PCR, and TCRdb holds only the in-frame ones, with some missing. The sample lists under 200,000 clones, 70% to 80% occurring once. Source material: PBMCs. These receptor sequences come from a man aged 50-59 years in good health and CMV-seropositive. Both conserved end residues are part of each CDR3. A D gene is named only where the DNA matches it firmly. Size is omitted from some rows. Given values are once, few, many or a class for expanded clones.

>TRBV7-2|TRBD1|NA|TRBJ2-7
TGTGCCAGCAGCACCAGGGGGACAGGTTTCTACGAGCAGTACTTC
CASSTRGTGFYEQYF
>TRBV16|NA|few|TRBJ1-1
TGTGCCAGCAGCCAATCTTGGAGGGAACGGACTGAAGCTTTCTTT
CASSQSWRERTEAFF
>TRBV19|NA|once|TRBJ1-4
TGTGCCAGTAGTATTCCCGGTGGAAAACTGTTTTTT
CASSIPGGKLFF
>TRBV28|NA|NA|TRBJ2-3
TGTGCCAGCAGTTTGAGGGGGGGCCCAGATACGCAGTATTTT
CASSLRGGPDTQYF
>TRBV27|NA|NA|TRBJ1-4
TGTGCCAGCAGTTCCATAGGACATTCTGAAAAACTGTTTTTT
CASSSIGHSEKLFF
>TRBV6-1|TRBD1|NA|TRBJ1-2
TGTGCCAGCAATCCCGACAGGGGTCTAACGGGTGGCTACACCTTC
CASNPDRGLTGGYTF
>TRBV5-1|TRBD2|NA|TRBJ2-2
TGCGCCAGCAGCTCACTGGGGACTAGCGGAAACACCGGGGAGCTGTTTTTT
CASSSLGTSGNTGELFF
>TRBV5-1|TRBD2|once|TRBJ2-2
TGCGCCAGCAGCTACCTTAGCGGGCCGAACACCGGGGAGCTGTTTTTT
CASSYLSGPNTGELFF
>TRBV18|TRBD1|NA|TRBJ1-6
TGTGCCAGCTCACCCGCGACAGGGGAACCACCCCTCCACTTT
CASSPATGEPPLHF
>TRBV4-3|NA|NA|TRBJ1-5
TGCGCCAGCAGCCAAGAGCACAGGGATGGCAATCAGCCCCAGCATTTT
CASSQEHRDGNQPQHF
>TRBV27|TRBD1|NA|TRBJ1-5
TGTGCCAGCAGTTTCCGGGGGACAGCTAATAGCAATCAGCCCCAGCATTTT
CASSFRGTANSNQPQHF
>TRBV14|NA|NA|TRBJ2-1
TGTGCCAGCAGCCCCCAATACAATGAGCAGTTCTTC
CASSPQYNEQFF
>TRBV4-2|NA|few|TRBJ1-5
TGTGCCAGCAGCCAAGATAGGGGTCAGCCCCAGCATTTT
CASSQDRGQPQHF
>TRBV6-1|NA|NA|TRBJ2-7
TGTGCCAGCAGTGAAGCGGTCGGGCTAGCGACCACCTACGAGCAGTACTTC
CASSEAVGLATTYEQYF
>TRBV7-7|NA|NA|TRBJ2-5
TGTGCTAGCAGCTTGACAGTAGAATTAACACAAGAGACCCAGTACTTC
CASSLTVELTQETQYF
>TRBV5-1|TRBD1|NA|TRBJ2-7
TGCGCCAGCAGCTCCGGGACAGGGAACTACGAGCAGTACTTC
CASSSGTGNYEQYF
>TRBV5-8|NA|NA|TRBJ2-5
TGTGCCAGCAGCTTGGGCTTAGCGGCTCAAGAGACCCAGTACTTC
CASSLGLAAQETQYF
>TRBV4-3|NA|NA|TRBJ2-3
TGCGCCAGCAGCCTGGGACTTTCCACAGATACGCAGTATTTT
CASSLGLSTDTQYF
>TRBV7-2|TRBD2|NA|TRBJ2-7
TGTGCCAGCAGCCCCACAGCGGGGGGTTTTTACGAGCAGTACTTC
CASSPTAGGFYEQYF
>TRBV21-1|NA|NA|TRBJ1-1
TGTGCCAGCAGCACCAAGACAACAGGGTGGACTGAAGCTTTCTTT
CASSTKTTGWTEAFF
>TRBV11-3|NA|NA|TRBJ2-7
TGTGCCAGCAGCTTAACAGGGTACTACGAGCAGTACTTC
CASSLTGYYEQYF
>TRBV7-9|NA|NA|TRBJ2-7
TGTGCCAGCAGCTTAGTCGGCGGACAACTCGAGCAGTACTTC
CASSLVGGQLEQYF
>TRBV28|NA|NA|TRBJ1-6
TGTGCCAGCAGTTTCCCCAGCTCCTATAATTCACCCCTCCACTTT
CASSFPSSYNSPLHF
>TRBV13|TRBD1|NA|TRBJ2-7
TGTGCCAGCAGCTTACAGGGGGACAACGAGCAGTACTTC
CASSLQGDNEQYF
>TRBV7-9|TRBD2|NA|TRBJ2-3
TGTGCCAGCAGGAAGGCTAGCGGGGGGGATACGCAGTATTTT
CASRKASGGDTQYF
>TRBV6-5|NA|NA|TRBJ1-2
TGTGCCAGCACCCACGACAGGTCCAATGGCTACACCTTC
CASTHDRSNGYTF
>TRBV7-8|NA|once|TRBJ2-7
TGTGCCAGCAGCCCCCGGGACACTTCCTACGAGCAGTACTTC
CASSPRDTSYEQYF
>TRBV11-2|NA|once|TRBJ2-7
TGTGCCAGCAGCTTAGGCCCGGGACATCGGGTCACCTACGAGCAGTACTTC
CASSLGPGHRVTYEQYF
>TRBV27|TRBD2|NA|TRBJ2-1
TGTGCCAGCAGTTTATTTGGGAGCGGGGGGGCTACCTACAATGAGCAGTTCTTC
CASSLFGSGGATYNEQFF
>TRBV18|TRBD1|few|TRBJ1-5
TGTGCCAGCTCATCATTCGACAGGGGGGGAGATCAGCCCCAGCATTTT
CASSSFDRGGDQPQHF
>TRBV7-2|NA|NA|TRBJ2-1
TGTGCCAGCAGCTTAGCGTCTAGCCTTTCCTACAATGAGCAGTTCTTC
CASSLASSLSYNEQFF
>TRBV27|TRBD2|NA|TRBJ2-5
TGTGCCAGCAGTCCCGGGACTAGCGGGACCCAGTACTTC
CASSPGTSGTQYF